This T cell receptor (beta chain) comes out of a study of response to subunit inactivated influenza vaccine. TCRdb re-called the RT-PCR reads through MiXCR, storing one row per CDR3 protein. The table shows approximately 170,000 distinct CDR3 sequences, with over 13% occurring only once. The study's findings and limits: Each seasonal flu vaccination may recruit only limited new T cells, authors suggested.

As to this clonotype: Its antigen is not identified. One end of the junction is discordant with germline, which a read error may explain.

CDR1 and CDR2 from the germline V gene are DFQATT and SNEGSKA (reference sequence). This CDR3 has 16 amino acids. The V gene is TRBV20-1, the J gene TRBJ2-7; D is ambiguous. The sequenced sample was CD8+ T cells sorted from PBMCs, obtained 5 days after vaccination. The sequence derives from a man aged 45 to 65 who received an inactivated influenza vaccine. The CDR3 DNA follows: TGCAGTGCTAGAGCCCCGGATAATACAGTATACTACGAGCTGTACTTC. Translating it yields CSARAPDNTVYYELYF.